The 30 T cell receptor beta chains given below trace back to one sample, sequenced in a study of blood T cell repertoires in COVID-19. The repertoire was sequenced with immunoSEQ multiplex PCR; TCRdb's copy has only in-frame clones and lacks some. The sample includes under 250,000 clones, nearly 90% seen only once; the top ten take about 3%. Sequencing input: peripheral blood. These receptors all come from a man between 18 and 35 years old with active or convalescent COVID-19.

This clone was recorded only once. The V and J genes are TRBV7-3 and TRBJ2-2, with 10 bases identical to TRBD1. The CDR3 consists of 19 residues. J was trimmed by 1 base and V by 2 bases; bases with no gene match: 10. Germline loops: CDR1 SGHTA, CDR2 FQGTGA. The CDR3 DNA sequence: TGTGCCAGCAGCTTACCTCGACCGGGACAGGGGATGAACACCGGGGAGCTGTTTTTT. Its translation: CASSLPRPGQGMNTGELFF.

The CDR3 DNA reads TGTGCCAGCAGCTTATCCATACAGGGGAATAATGAAAAACTGTTTTTT. It specifies CASSLSIQGNNEKLFF. The chain joins TRBV7-2 to TRBJ1-4, with TRBD1 matching over 7 bases. This CDR3 comprises 16 residues. Germline V gives CDR1 SGHTA, CDR2 FQGNSA. V was clipped by 2 bases and J by 4 bases; unmatched bases: 7.

J is TRBJ2-1 and V is TRBV9, with a possible D match to TRBD2 (5 bases). The CDR3 extends over 17 amino acids. CDR1 is SGDLS, CDR2 YYNGEE, per germline. The V and J ends lost 0 bases and 7 bases respectively, with 20 bases between them. The CDR3 loop reads CASSVEGSRVTWNEQFF. DNA for the CDR3: TGTGCCAGCAGCGTAGAGGGCTCGCGGGTAACGTGGAATGAGCAGTTCTTC.

The chain's CDR3 is CASSGQGGSEPQHF. In nucleotides, the CDR3 is TGTGCCAGCAGCGGACAGGGGGGGTCCGAGCCCCAGCATTTT. The chain employs TRBV9 and TRBJ1-5, with TRBD1 matching over 9 bases. This CDR3 has 14 residues. Germline V gives CDR1 SGDLS, CDR2 YYNGEE. Trimming at V came to 3 bases and at J to 8 bases, leaving 6 bases not matched to a gene. The variable domain in full, with the rest retrieved from reference TRBV9 and TRBJ1-5, is DSGVTQTPKHLITATGQRVTLRCSPRSGDLSVYWYQQSLDQGLQFLIQYYNGEERAKGNILERFSAQQFPDLHSELNLSSLELGDSALYFCASSGQGGSEPQHFGDGTRLSIL.

The genes are TRBV5-4 and TRBJ1-6, with 7 bases identical to TRBD1. Germline V gene sequence: CDR1 SGHNT, CDR2 YYREEE (reference sequence). V was pared by 4 bases and J by 9 bases, with 10 bases of the junction left unmatched. The CDR3 runs to 15 residues. CDR3 region: CASSHRDRRLSPLHF. CDR3 DNA sequence: TGTGCCAGCAGCCATCGGGACAGACGTCTTTCACCCCTCCACTTT.

The genes are TRBV7-2 and TRBJ2-2; 7 bases are shared with TRBD1. The V segment lost 6 bases and the J segment 5 bases; nucleotides outside the gene matches: 6. The CDR3 has 14 amino acids. CDR1 and CDR2 from the germline V gene are SGHTA and FQGNSA. CDR3 residues: CASRNRGGTGELFF. In DNA form, the CDR3 reads TGTGCCAGCAGGAACAGGGGTGGTACCGGGGAGCTGTTTTTT. Supplemented by reference TRBV7-2 and TRBJ2-2, the full variable domain reads GAGVSQSPSNKVTEKGKDVELRCDPISGHTALYWYRQSLGQGLEFLIYFQGNSAPDKSGLPSDRFSAERTGGSVSTLTIQRTQQEDSAVYLCASRNRGGTGELFFGEGSRLTVL.

The CDR3 coding sequence is TGCGCCAGCAGCTTGAGGGCGGGAGACACCGGGGAGCTGTTTTTT. It encodes CASSLRAGDTGELFF. The rearrangement uses TRBV5-1 and TRBJ2-2, with 7 positions matching TRBD2. Germline loops: CDR1 SGHRS, CDR2 YFSETQ. The CDR3 consists of 15 residues. Trimming took 1 base from V and 3 from J; bases not matched to a gene: 3.

This chain links TRBV7-3 with TRBJ2-2; 7 nucleotides match TRBD1. The germline CDR1 and CDR2 sequences are SGHTA and FQGTGA. This CDR3 spans 16 amino acids. V shed 5 bases, J shed 1 base, and the junction held 7 bases outside the gene matches. The CDR3 sequence: CASSRQGGLNTGELFF. CDR3 in DNA: TGTGCCAGCAGCCGCCAAGGGGGCCTGAACACCGGGGAGCTGTTTTTT.

The rearrangement uses TRBV9 and TRBJ2-2, with a weak D call TRBD2 (5 bases). The CDR3 runs to 15 residues. V dropped 4 bases and J dropped 4 bases, with 14 bases sitting between them. Germline V gene sequence: CDR1 SGDLS, CDR2 YYNGEE. The CDR3 loop reads CASSPSSYTTGELFF. The CDR3 nucleotides are TGTGCCAGCAGCCCCTCTAGCTATACCACCGGGGAGCTGTTTTTT. Combining the CDR3 with reference TRBV9 and TRBJ2-2 gives the whole variable domain DSGVTQTPKHLITATGQRVTLRCSPRSGDLSVYWYQQSLDQGLQFLIQYYNGEERAKGNILERFSAQQFPDLHSELNLSSLELGDSALYFCASSPSSYTTGELFFGEGSRLTVL.

This chain joins TRBV3-1 (or the pseudogene TRBV3-2) and TRBJ2-2; 12 bases align to TRBD2. There are 17 residues in the CDR3. Trimming at V came to 4 bases and at J to 4 bases, leaving 7 bases not matched to a gene. Germline-derived CDR1 and CDR2 are LGHDT and YNNKEL (reference sequence). The CDR3 bases are TGTGCCAGCAGCCGCAGGACTAGCGGGGTCGCCACCGGGGAGCTGTTTTTT. This gives the protein CASSRRTSGVATGELFF.

The CDR3 loop is CASSPVDSPLHF. The CDR3 DNA is TGTGCCAGCAGCCCAGTGGATTCACCCCTCCACTTT. V is TRBV9 and J is TRBJ1-6, with D unresolved. V shed 4 bases and J shed 8 bases, with 7 bases lying between them. This CDR3 region has 12 residues. In germline, CDR1 is SGDLS, CDR2 YYNGEE.

The chain carries TRBV11-2 and TRBJ1-2, with unresolved D. The germline CDR1 and CDR2 sequences are SGHAT and FQNNGV. The V gene lost 4 bases and the J gene lost 1 base, with 7 bases spanning the gap. The length of the CDR3 is 13 residues. The CDR3 nucleotides are TGTGCCAGCAGCTCGTACAATAACTATGGCTACACCTTC. Its translation: CASSSYNNYGYTF.

The chain carries TRBV28 and TRBJ1-1; D unclear. V was pared by 6 bases and J by 11 bases, with 16 bases between. The CDR3 runs 12 residues. The germline V gene encodes CDR1 MDHEN and CDR2 SYDVKM. CDR3 sequence reads: CASSNYGYVAFF. As DNA, the CDR3 is TGTGCCAGCAGCAACTATGGGTATGTTGCTTTCTTT.

The chain employs TRBV5-1 and TRBJ2-7; weak D call: TRBD1 (6 bases). CDR3 length: 11 amino acids. The V gene lost 0 bases and the J gene lost 12 bases, with 10 bases spanning the gap. CDR1 and CDR2 from the germline V gene are SGHRS and YFSETQ. The CDR3 sequence is CASSLGDRWYF. DNA for the CDR3: TGCGCCAGCAGCTTGGGCGACAGGTGGTACTTC.

There are a few counts of this clone. The rearrangement uses TRBV27 and TRBJ2-7; tentatively, D is TRBD2 (5 bases). This CDR3 is 16 amino acids long. Germline CDR1 is MNHEY and CDR2 is SMNVEV (reference sequence). V was cut by 1 base and J by 2 bases, with 15 bases left in between. CDR3 loop: CASSLFAADPTYEQYF. The DNA of the CDR3 is TGTGCCAGCAGTTTATTCGCAGCGGACCCCACCTACGAGCAGTACTTC.

This clone was recorded a few times. The chain employs TRBV9 and TRBJ1-1, with 8 bases aligning to TRBD1. V lost 4 bases to trimming and J lost 0 bases; unmatched junction nucleotides: 11. There are 17 residues in the CDR3. Germline lookup yields CDR1 SGDLS and CDR2 YYNGEE. DNA of the CDR3: TGTGCCAGCAGCAAATCCGGACAGGGCGGAATGAACACTGAAGCTTTCTTT. Protein: CASSKSGQGGMNTEAFF.

This chain connects TRBV7-9 to TRBJ1-3; 10 bases agree with TRBD1. CDR3 length equals 17 residues. Germline V gene sequence: CDR1 SEHNR, CDR2 FQNEAQ (reference sequence). J lost 3 bases, V lost 5 bases, and 10 bases had no gene match. CDR3 sequence reads: CASSPSWDRGDGNTIYF. The CDR3 DNA follows: TGTGCCAGCAGCCCCTCCTGGGACAGGGGTGATGGAAACACCATATATTTT.

The V call is TRBV7-2, the J call TRBJ1-2; 10 positions agree with TRBD1. V gave up 5 bases and J gave up 3 bases; unmatched junction bases: 6. CDR3 length equals 15 residues. Germline CDR1 SGHTA, CDR2 FQGNSA. In DNA, the CDR3 is TGTGCCAGCAGCCCTCCGGACAGGGGGGACTATGGCTACACCTTC. Its translation is CASSPPDRGDYGYTF.

The CDR3 DNA reads as TGTGCCATCAGTGACATCTATAATTCACCCCTCCACTTT. Protein sequence: CAISDIYNSPLHF. This chain uses TRBV10-3 with TRBJ1-6; D ambiguous. V lost 3 bases and J 3 bases, leaving 3 bases between the germline ends. Looked up from germline, CDR1 is ENHRY and CDR2 is SYGVKD. The CDR3 is 13 residues long.

The V gene is TRBV6-5, the J gene TRBJ1-2, with unresolved D. V lost 6 bases and J 7 bases, leaving 15 bases between the germline ends. CDR1 and CDR2 (germline): MNHEY, SVGAGI. This CDR3 has 13 residues. CDR3 protein: CASSLGRRLGYTF. DNA of the CDR3: TGTGCCAGCAGCCTAGGGCGGAGGCTTGGCTACACCTTC.

This chain joins TRBV4-3 and TRBJ1-1; D gene unclear. The length of the CDR3 is 13 residues. Germline-derived CDR1 and CDR2 are LGHNA and YSLEER. With 2 bases removed from V and 0 bases from J, the gap between germline ends came to 4 bases. Written as DNA, the CDR3 is TGCGCCAGCAGCCAACAGATGAACACTGAAGCTTTCTTT. This encodes CASSQQMNTEAFF.

This chain links TRBV15 with TRBJ2-4, with D perhaps matching TRBD2 (5 bases). Germline V gives CDR1 LNHNV, CDR2 YYDKDF (reference sequence). Trimming pared 4 bases from V and 0 bases from J, leaving 13 bases between. The CDR3 extends over 16 amino acids. CDR3 sequence: CATSTGIPLAKNIQYF. CDR3 in DNA: TGTGCCACCAGCACGGGGATCCCCTTAGCCAAAAACATTCAGTACTTC.

The chain recombines TRBV11-3 with TRBJ1-1; D may be TRBD1 (5 bases). This CDR3 is built from 13 residues. V lost 6 bases, J lost 1 base, and 9 bases lay in between. CDR1 and CDR2 from the germline V gene are SGHNT and YENEEA. CDR3 amino acids: CASSDTGNTEAFF. The CDR3 DNA sequence: TGTGCCAGCAGTGATACAGGGAACACTGAAGCTTTCTTT.

The chain has TRBV7-3 and TRBJ1-2; a possible D gene is TRBD1 (6 bases). The germline CDR1 and CDR2 sequences are SGHTA and FQGTGA. Trimming pared 5 bases from V and 8 bases from J, leaving 15 bases between. The CDR3 has 13 residues. CDR3 residues: CASSPGRGAGYTF. The CDR3 nucleotides read TGTGCCAGCAGCCCGGGGAGGGGGGCCGGCTACACCTTC.

The J gene is TRBJ2-5, the V gene TRBV20-1; 8 nucleotides agree with TRBD1. J gave up 5 bases and V 7 bases, and 3 bases lay outside the gene matches. This CDR3 has 11 amino acids. Germline CDR1 reads DFQATT; CDR2 reads SNEGSKA (reference sequence). The CDR3 DNA reads as TGCAGTGTCGACAGGGGTGAGACCCAGTACTTC. Its translation: CSVDRGETQYF.

The genes are TRBV19 and TRBJ1-5; D gene uncertain. The germline gives CDR1 LNHDA, CDR2 SQIVND (reference sequence). The V gene lost 6 bases and the J gene lost 1 base, with 10 bases spanning the gap. The CDR3 is 14 residues long. This CDR3 reads CASRYGVSNQPQHF. DNA for the CDR3: TGTGCCAGTAGATACGGGGTAAGCAATCAGCCCCAGCATTTT.

This chain links TRBV18 with TRBJ1-2; 7 nucleotides agree with TRBD1. V gave up 2 bases and J gave up 8 bases; unmatched junction bases: 8. Germline CDR1 reads KGHSH; CDR2 reads LQKENI. The CDR3 is made up of 14 amino acids. CDR3 region: CASSPTTGDSGYTF. The CDR3 region has the DNA TGTGCCAGCTCACCAACAACAGGGGATTCCGGCTACACCTTC.

The chain is built from TRBV5-1 and TRBJ2-1, with 11 nucleotides matching TRBD2. The germline V gene encodes CDR1 SGHRS and CDR2 YFSETQ. Trimming took 3 bases from V and 6 from J; bases not matched to a gene: 5. CDR3 size: 15 residues. CDR3 in amino acids: CASSSTSGGPNEQFF. The CDR3 DNA is TGCGCCAGCAGCTCTACTAGCGGGGGTCCCAATGAGCAGTTCTTC.

The chain uses TRBV10-3 and TRBJ1-5, with a possible D match to TRBD1 (5 bases). The CDR3 sequence is 13 residues long. V was trimmed by 8 bases and J by 2 bases, leaving 10 bases between them. Germline V gives CDR1 ENHRY, CDR2 SYGVKD. CDR3 coding DNA: TGTGCCATCGCCAGGGATGGCAATCAGCCCCAGCATTTT. Protein sequence: CAIARDGNQPQHF.

This sequence joins TRBV5-1 and TRBJ2-3; 9 positions match TRBD1. V gave up 5 bases and J gave up 6 bases; unmatched junction bases: 10. Germline V gene data show CDR1 as SGHRS and CDR2 as YFSETQ. The CDR3 totals 15 residues. The CDR3 DNA is TGCGCCAGCAGGTCTACAGGGGGCCTTGGGGATACGCAGTATTTT. Amino acids: CASRSTGGLGDTQYF.